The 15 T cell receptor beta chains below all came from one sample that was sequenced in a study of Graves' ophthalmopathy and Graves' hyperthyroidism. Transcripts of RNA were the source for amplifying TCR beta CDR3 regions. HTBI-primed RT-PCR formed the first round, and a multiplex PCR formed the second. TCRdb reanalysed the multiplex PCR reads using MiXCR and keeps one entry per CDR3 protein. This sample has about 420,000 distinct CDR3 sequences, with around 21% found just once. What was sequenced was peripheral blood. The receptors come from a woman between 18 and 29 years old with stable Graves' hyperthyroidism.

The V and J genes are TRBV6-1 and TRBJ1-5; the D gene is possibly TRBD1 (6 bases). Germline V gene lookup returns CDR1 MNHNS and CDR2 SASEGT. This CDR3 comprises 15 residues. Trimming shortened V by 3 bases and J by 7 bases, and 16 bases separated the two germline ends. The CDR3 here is CASSDYRVGNQPQHF. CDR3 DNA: TGTGCCAGCAGTGATTACAGGGTAGGGAACCAGCCCCAGCATTTT.

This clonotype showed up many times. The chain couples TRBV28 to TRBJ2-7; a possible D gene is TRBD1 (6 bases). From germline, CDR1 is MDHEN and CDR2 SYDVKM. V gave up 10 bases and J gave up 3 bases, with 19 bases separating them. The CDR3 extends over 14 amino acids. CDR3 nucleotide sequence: TGTGCCATCCAGGACAGTTCTGGATTCTACGAGCAGTACTTC. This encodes CAIQDSSGFYEQYF.

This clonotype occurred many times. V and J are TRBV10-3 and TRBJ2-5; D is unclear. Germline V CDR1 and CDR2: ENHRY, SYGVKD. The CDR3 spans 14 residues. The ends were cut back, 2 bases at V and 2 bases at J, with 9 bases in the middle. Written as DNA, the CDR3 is TGTGCCATCAGTGAGGTAGCTAAACAAGAGACCCAGTACTTC. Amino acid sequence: CAISEVAKQETQYF.

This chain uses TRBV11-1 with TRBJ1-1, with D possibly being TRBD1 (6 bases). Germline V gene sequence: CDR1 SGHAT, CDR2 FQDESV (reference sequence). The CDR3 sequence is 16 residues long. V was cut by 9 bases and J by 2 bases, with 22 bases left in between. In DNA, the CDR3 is TGTGCCAGTACACTTACGGGGGCAAAGGGAAACACTGAAGCTTTCTTT. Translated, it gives CASTLTGAKGNTEAFF. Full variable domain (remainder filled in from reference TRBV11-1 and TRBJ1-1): EAEVAQSPRYKITEKSQAVAFWCDPISGHATLYWYRQILGQGPELLVQFQDESVVDDSQLPKDRFSAERLKGVDSTLKIQPAELGDSAMYLCASTLTGAKGNTEAFFGQGTRLTVV.

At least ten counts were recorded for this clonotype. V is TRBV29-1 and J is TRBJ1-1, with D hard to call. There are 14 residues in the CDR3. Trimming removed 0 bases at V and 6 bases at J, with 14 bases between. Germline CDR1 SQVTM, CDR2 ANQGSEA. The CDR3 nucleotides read TGCAGCGTTGAAGACGGGCCCCGTAGCGCTGAAGCTTTCTTT. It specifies CSVEDGPRSAEAFF.

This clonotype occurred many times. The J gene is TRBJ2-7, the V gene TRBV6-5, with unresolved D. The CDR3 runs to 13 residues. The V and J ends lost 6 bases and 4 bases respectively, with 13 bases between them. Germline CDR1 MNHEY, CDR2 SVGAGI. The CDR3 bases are TGTGCCAGCAGCCCTCTTCTGGGGTACGAGCAGTACTTC. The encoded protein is CASSPLLGYEQYF.

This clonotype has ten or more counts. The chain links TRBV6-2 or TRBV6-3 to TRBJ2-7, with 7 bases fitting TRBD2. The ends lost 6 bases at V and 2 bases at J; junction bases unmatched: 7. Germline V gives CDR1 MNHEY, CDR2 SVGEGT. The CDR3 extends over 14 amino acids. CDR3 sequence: CASRSRGGAYEQYF. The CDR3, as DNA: TGTGCCAGCAGAAGTAGGGGAGGGGCCTACGAGCAGTACTTC.

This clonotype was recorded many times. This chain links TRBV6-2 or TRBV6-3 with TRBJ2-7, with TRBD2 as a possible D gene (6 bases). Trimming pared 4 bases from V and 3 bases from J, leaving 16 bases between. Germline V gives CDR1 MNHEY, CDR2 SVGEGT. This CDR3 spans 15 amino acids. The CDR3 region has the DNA TGTGCCAGCAGTTTGGGCCCTCGGGGGTACTACGAGCAGTACTTC. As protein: CASSLGPRGYYEQYF.

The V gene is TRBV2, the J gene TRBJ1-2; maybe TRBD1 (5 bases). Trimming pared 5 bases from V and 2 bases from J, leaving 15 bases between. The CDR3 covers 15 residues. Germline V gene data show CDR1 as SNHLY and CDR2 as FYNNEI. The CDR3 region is CASSNLGPGNYGYTF. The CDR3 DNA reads TGTGCCAGCAGTAACCTGGGGCCCGGGAACTATGGCTACACCTTC. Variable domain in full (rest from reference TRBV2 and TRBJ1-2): EPEVTQTPSHQVTQMGQEVILRCVPISNHLYFYWYRQILGQKVEFLVSFYNNEISEKSEIFDDQFSVERPDGSNFTLKIRSTKLEDSAMYFCASSNLGPGNYGYTFGSGTRLTVV.

CDR3 in DNA: TGTGCCAGCAGTTTTTCAAACTACGAGCAGTACTTC. Its protein is CASSFSNYEQYF. The chain recombines TRBV28 with TRBJ2-7, with unresolved D. CDR1 and CDR2 (germline): MDHEN, SYDVKM. The V end was cut by 3 bases, the J end by 3 bases, with 6 bases between. CDR3 length: 12 residues.

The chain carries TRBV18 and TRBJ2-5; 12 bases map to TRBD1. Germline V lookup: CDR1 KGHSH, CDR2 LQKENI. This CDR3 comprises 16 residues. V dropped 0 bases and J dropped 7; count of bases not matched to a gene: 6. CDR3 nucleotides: TGTGCCAGCTCACCACCGGGACAGGGGGCTGTAGGGACCCAGTACTTC. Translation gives CASSPPGQGAVGTQYF.

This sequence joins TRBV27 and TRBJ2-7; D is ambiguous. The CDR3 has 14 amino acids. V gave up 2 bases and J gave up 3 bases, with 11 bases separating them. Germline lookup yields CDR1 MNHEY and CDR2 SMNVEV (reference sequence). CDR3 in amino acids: CASSLGLGLYEQYV. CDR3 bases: TGTGCCAGCAGTTTAGGTCTTGGCCTCTACGAGCAGTACGTC.

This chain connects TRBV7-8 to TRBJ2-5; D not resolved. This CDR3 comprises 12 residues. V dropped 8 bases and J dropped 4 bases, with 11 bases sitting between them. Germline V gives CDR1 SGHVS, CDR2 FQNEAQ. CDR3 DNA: TGTGCCAGCGGCATTCTCAGAGAGACCCAGTACTTC. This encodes CASGILRETQYF.

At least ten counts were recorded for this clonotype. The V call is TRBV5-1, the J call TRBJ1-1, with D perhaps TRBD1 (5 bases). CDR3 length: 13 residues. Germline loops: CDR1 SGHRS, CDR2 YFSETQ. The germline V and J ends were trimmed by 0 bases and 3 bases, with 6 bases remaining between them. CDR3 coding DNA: TGCGCCAGCAGCTTGGGAGGGGACACTGAAGCTTTCTTT. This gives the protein CASSLGGDTEAFF.

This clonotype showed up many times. The CDR3 nucleotides are TGCGCCAGCAGTGAGTGGGGCGAGACCGCTCCCTACGAGCAGTACTTC. It encodes CASSEWGETAPYEQYF. The rearrangement uses TRBV10-2 and TRBJ2-7; D is perhaps TRBD1 (5 bases). This CDR3 comprises 16 residues. In germline, CDR1 is WSHSY, CDR2 SAAADI. V gave up 1 base and J gave up 2 bases, with 15 bases separating them.